The T cell receptor beta chain described here comes from a study of CD8+ T cells in alopecia areata. Treatment given: oral pan-JAK inhibitor, 5-10 mg twice daily. Germline V gene data show CDR1 as SGHRS and CDR2 as YFSETQ. The CDR3 is 14 residues long. V shed 4 bases and J shed 1 base, with 11 bases lying between them. Extracted RNA was reverse transcribed into cDNA, the sequencing template. Libraries were prepared by immunoSEQ multiplex PCR; TCRdb keeps only in-frame clonotypes and omits some of them. The sample includes 270,000 or so clones, 58% of them seen just once. This rearrangement joins TRBV5-1 to TRBJ1-1; D gene unclear. This specimen was CD4+ T cells sorted from blood, taken at week 24, from a patient treated with tofacitinib. This sequence originates from a human donor with alopecia areata. CDR3 coding DNA: TGCGCCAGCAGCCTAGATCCAGCGAACACTGAAGCTTTCTTT. Its protein product is CASSLDPANTEAFF.